The entry that follows covers one T cell receptor (beta chain) sequence. Its antigen is as yet unknown. The data derive from a study of CD8+ T cells in alopecia areata. cDNA serving as the sequencing template came from extracted, reverse transcribed RNA. Sequenced by immunoSEQ multiplex PCR; TCRdb stores in-frame clones only, minus some. The data contain a few hundred thousand clones, 45% to 70% of them singletons. Overall study results and limits: Possibly as an HLA-related effect, TCR sharing across patients appeared less clear than in mice. Scalp sample sequencing also detects resident alphabeta T cells of normal skin.

The clonotype comes from a human donor in good health. The sample was CD8+ T cells sorted from blood.

In DNA, the CDR3 is TGTGCCAGCAGTTTAATGAGGTCCTTCGCAACTAATGAAAAACTGTTTTTT. Translation gives CASSLMRSFATNEKLFF. The chain carries TRBV27 and TRBJ1-4; D remains unclear. The V gene's germline CDR1 is MNHEY and CDR2 SMNVEV (reference sequence). The CDR3 contains 17 residues. V lost 2 bases to trimming and J lost 0 bases, with 13 bases between them.